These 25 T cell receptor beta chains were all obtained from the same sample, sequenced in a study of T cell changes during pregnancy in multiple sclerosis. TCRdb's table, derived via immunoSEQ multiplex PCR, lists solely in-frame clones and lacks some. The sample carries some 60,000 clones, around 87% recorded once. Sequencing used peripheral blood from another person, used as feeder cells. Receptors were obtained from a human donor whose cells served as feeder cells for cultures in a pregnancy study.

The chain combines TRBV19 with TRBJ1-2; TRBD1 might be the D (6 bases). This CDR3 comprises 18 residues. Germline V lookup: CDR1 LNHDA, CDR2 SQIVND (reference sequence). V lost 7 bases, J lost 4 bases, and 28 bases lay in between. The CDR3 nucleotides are TGTGCCAGTACCCCGAGGGGGGTTTCAGGGGCGTGGGTCTATGGCTACACCTTC. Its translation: CASTPRGVSGAWVYGYTF.

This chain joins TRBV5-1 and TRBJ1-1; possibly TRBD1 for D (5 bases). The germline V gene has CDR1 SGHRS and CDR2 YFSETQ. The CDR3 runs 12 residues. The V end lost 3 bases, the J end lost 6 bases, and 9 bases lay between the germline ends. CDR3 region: CASSSGTAEAFF. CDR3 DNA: TGCGCCAGCAGCTCGGGGACGGCTGAAGCTTTCTTT.

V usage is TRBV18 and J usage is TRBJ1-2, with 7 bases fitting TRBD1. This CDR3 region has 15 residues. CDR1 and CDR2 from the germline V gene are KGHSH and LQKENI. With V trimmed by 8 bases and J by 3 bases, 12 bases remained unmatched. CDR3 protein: CASTREGASDYGYTF. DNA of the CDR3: TGTGCCAGCACGAGGGAGGGGGCGTCGGACTATGGCTACACCTTC. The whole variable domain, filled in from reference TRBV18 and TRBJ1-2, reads NAGVMQNPRHLVRRRGQEARLRCSPMKGHSHVYWYRQLPEEGLKFMVYLQKENIIDESGMPKERFSAEFPKEGPSILRIQQVVRGDSAAYFCASTREGASDYGYTFGSGTRLTVV.

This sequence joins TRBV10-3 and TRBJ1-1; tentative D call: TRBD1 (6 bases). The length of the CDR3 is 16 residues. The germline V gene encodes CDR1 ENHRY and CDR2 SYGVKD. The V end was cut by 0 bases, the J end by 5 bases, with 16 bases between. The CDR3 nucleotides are TGTGCCATCAGTGAGTCGTCCCCAACAGGGAGGACTGAAGCTTTCTTT. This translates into CAISESSPTGRTEAFF.

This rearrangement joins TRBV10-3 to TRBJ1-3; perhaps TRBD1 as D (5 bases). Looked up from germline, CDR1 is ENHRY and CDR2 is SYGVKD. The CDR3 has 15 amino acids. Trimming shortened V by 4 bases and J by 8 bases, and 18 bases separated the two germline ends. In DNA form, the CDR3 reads TGTGCCATCAGTGTATTGGCAGGGAAGGCGGACACCATATATTTT. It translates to CAISVLAGKADTIYF.

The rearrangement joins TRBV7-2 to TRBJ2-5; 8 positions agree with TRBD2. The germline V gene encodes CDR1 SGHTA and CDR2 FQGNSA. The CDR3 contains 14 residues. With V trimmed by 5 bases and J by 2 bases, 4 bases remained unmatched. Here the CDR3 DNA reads TGTGCCAGCAGCGCCGGGGGGGGACAAGAGACCCAGTACTTC. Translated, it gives CASSAGGGQETQYF.

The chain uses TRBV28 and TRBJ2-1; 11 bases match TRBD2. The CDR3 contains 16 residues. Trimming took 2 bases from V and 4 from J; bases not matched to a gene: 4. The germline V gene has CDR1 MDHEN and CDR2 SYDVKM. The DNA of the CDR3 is TGTGCCAGCAGTTTAACAACTAGCGGGAGTTACAATGAGCAGTTCTTC. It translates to CASSLTTSGSYNEQFF.

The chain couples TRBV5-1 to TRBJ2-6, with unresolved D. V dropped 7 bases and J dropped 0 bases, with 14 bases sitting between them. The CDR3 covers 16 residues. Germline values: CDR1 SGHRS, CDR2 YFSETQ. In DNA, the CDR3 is TGCGCCAGCCACATCAACGGTGGCTCTGGGGCCAACGTCCTGACTTTC. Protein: CASHINGGSGANVLTF.

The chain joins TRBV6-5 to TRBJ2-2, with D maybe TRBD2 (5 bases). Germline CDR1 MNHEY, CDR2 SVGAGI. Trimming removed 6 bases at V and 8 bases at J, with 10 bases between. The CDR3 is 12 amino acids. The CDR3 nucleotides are TGTGCCAGCAGCCCCCGCGGGGGGGAGCTGTTTTTT. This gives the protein CASSPRGGELFF.

The CDR3 region is CASSPSTGGMAGANVLTF. The CDR3 DNA follows: TGTGCCAGCAGCCCTTCGACAGGGGGTATGGCTGGGGCCAACGTCCTGACTTTC. The chain has TRBV7-3 and TRBJ2-6; 9 positions agree with TRBD1. J gave up 2 bases and V 5 bases, and 10 bases lay outside the gene matches. Germline CDR1 is SGHTA and CDR2 is FQGTGA. The CDR3 extends over 18 amino acids.

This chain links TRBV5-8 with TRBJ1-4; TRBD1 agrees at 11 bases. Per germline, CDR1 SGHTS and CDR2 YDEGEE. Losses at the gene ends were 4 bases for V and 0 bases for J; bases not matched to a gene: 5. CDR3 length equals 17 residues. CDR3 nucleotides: TGTGCCAGCAGCACGAGGACAGGGGGCGCAACTAATGAAAAACTGTTTTTT. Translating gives CASSTRTGGATNEKLFF.

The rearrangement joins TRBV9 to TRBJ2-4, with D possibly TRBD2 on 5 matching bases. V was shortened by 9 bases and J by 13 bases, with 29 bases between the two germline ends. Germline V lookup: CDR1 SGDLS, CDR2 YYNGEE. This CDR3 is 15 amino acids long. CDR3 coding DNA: TGTGCCACCTTACCCCCGGGGTGTCGGGAAACCGGCCAGTACTTC. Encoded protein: CATLPPGCRETGQYF.

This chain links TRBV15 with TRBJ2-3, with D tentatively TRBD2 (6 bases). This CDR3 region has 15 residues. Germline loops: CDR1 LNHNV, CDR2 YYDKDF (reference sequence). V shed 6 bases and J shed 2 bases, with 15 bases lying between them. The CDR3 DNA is TGTGCCACCAGTCGTGGGGGGACCAACACAGATACGCAGTATTTT. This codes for CATSRGGTNTDTQYF.

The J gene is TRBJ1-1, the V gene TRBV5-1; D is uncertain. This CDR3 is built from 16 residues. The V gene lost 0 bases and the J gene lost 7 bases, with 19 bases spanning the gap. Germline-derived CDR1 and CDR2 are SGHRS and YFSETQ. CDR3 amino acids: CASSLEAGESWGEAFF. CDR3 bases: TGCGCCAGCAGCTTGGAGGCAGGAGAATCCTGGGGTGAAGCTTTCTTT.

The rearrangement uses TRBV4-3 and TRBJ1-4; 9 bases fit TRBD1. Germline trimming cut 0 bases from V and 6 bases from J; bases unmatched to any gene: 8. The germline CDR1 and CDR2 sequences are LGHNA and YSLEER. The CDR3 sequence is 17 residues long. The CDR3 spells CASSQEFGGQGYEKLFF. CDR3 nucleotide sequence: TGCGCCAGCAGCCAAGAGTTTGGGGGACAGGGTTATGAAAAACTGTTTTTT.

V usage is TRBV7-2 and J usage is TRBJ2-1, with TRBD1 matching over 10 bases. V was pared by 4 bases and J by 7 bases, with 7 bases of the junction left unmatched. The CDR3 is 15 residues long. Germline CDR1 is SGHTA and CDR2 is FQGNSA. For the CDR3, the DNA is TGTGCCAGCAGCTGGGACAGGGGTAGGGAGAATGAGCAGTTCTTC. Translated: CASSWDRGRENEQFF.

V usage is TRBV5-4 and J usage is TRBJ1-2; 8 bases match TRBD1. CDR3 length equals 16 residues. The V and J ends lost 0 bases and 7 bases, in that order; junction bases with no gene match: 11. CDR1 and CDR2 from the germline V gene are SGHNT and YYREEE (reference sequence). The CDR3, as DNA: TGTGCCAGCAGCTTGGGAGGACAGGGCCCCTCTGGTGGCTACACCTTC. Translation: CASSLGGQGPSGGYTF.

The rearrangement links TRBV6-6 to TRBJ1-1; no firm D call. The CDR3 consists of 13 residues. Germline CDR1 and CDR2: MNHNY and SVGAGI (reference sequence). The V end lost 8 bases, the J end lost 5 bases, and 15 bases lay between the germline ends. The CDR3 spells CASALDGLTEAFF. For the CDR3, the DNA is TGTGCCAGCGCCCTAGATGGTTTAACTGAAGCTTTCTTT.

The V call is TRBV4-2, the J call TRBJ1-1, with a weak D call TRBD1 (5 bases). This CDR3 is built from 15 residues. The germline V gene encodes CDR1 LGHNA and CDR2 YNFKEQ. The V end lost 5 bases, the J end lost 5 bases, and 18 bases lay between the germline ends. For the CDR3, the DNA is TGTGCCAGCAGCGCCTCAGCAGGGCTGGGAACTGAAGCTTTCTTT. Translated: CASSASAGLGTEAFF.

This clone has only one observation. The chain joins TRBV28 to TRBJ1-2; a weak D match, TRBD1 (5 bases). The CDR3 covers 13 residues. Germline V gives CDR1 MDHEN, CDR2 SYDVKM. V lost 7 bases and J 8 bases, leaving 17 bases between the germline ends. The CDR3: CASNYKGIRGYTF. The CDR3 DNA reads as TGTGCCAGCAACTATAAGGGGATTCGGGGCTACACCTTC.

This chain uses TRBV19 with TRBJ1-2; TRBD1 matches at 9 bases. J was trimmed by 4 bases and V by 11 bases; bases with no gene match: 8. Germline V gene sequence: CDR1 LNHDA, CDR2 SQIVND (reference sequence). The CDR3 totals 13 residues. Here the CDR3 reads CALKAGQGYGYTF. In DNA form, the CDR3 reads TGTGCCCTAAAGGCGGGACAGGGCTATGGCTACACCTTC.

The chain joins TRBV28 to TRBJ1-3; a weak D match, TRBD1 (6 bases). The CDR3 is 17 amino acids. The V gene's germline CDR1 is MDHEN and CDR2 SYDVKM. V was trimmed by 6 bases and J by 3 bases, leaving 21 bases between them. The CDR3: CASSTPSRQEVGNTIYF. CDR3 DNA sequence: TGTGCCAGCAGCACACCCTCAAGACAGGAGGTTGGAAACACCATATATTTT.

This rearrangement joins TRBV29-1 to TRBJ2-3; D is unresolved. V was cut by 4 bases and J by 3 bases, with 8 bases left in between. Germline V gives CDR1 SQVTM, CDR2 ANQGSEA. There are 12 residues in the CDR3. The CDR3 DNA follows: TGCAGCGTTGTCCCGGAGACAGATACGCAGTATTTT. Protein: CSVVPETDTQYF.

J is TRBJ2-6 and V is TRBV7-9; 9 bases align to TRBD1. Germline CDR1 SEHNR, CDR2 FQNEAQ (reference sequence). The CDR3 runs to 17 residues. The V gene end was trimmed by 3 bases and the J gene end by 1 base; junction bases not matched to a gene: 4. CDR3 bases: TGTGCCAGCAGCTTTGACAGGGGGGTTTCTGGGGCCAACGTCCTGACTTTC. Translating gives CASSFDRGVSGANVLTF.

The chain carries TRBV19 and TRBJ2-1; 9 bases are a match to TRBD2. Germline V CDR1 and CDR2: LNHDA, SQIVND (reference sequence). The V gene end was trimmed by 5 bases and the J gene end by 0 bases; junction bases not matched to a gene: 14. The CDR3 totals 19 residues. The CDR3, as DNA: TGTGCCAGTAGTCCATCGACTAGCGGCTATGCAAGCTCCTACAATGAGCAGTTCTTC. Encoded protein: CASSPSTSGYASSYNEQFF.